The 11 T cell receptor beta chains in this list originate from one sample, sequenced in a study of Tregs in tolerant kidney transplant recipients. The method was immunoSEQ multiplex PCR; TCRdb's version includes in-frame clones alone and lacks a portion of them. This sample has 110,000 or so clones, with roughly nine tenths found just once. The sample taken for sequencing was CD4+ T cells from blood. These receptors were taken from a human donor in good health.

The V call is TRBV6-5, the J call TRBJ2-5; D not resolved. CDR3 size: 13 residues. The V gene's germline CDR1 is MNHEY and CDR2 SVGAGI. With 6 bases removed from V and 5 bases from J, the gap between germline ends came to 13 bases. The CDR3 DNA sequence: TGTGCCAGCAGGGTGGGGTCTCGGGAGACCCAGTACTTC. It specifies CASRVGSRETQYF.

This chain uses TRBV2 with TRBJ2-2; TRBD1 matches 11 bases. V was clipped by 6 bases and J by 6 bases; unmatched bases: 0. This CDR3 has 13 residues. Germline V gene sequence: CDR1 SNHLY, CDR2 FYNNEI. CDR3 nucleotide sequence: TGTGCCAGCAGGGGACAGGGGGCCGGGGAGCTGTTTTTT. This codes for CASRGQGAGELFF.

This chain joins TRBV2 and TRBJ2-3; 15 bases are a match to TRBD2. Trimming cost V 4 bases and J 1 base; bases outside gene matches: 0. Germline CDR1 reads SNHLY; CDR2 reads FYNNEI. The CDR3 is 16 residues long. CDR3 protein: CASSGTSGGGTDTQYF. CDR3 sequence (DNA): TGTGCCAGCAGTGGGACTAGCGGGGGGGGCACAGATACGCAGTATTTT.

This rearrangement joins TRBV19 to TRBJ2-7; a possible D gene is TRBD2 (6 bases). This CDR3 is 13 amino acids long. The germline CDR1 and CDR2 sequences are LNHDA and SQIVND (reference sequence). CDR3 amino acids: CAAARTTSYEQYF. The DNA of the CDR3 is TGTGCGGCCGCCCGGACTACCTCCTACGAGCAGTACTTC.

The chain uses TRBV5-1 and TRBJ1-1; no clear D gene. V shed 2 bases and J shed 1 base, with 6 bases lying between them. This CDR3 has 13 amino acids. Germline V gene data show CDR1 as SGHRS and CDR2 as YFSETQ. DNA of the CDR3: TGCGCCAGCAGCTTCCAGGAGAACACTGAAGCTTTCTTT. This sequence encodes CASSFQENTEAFF. Full variable domain (missing parts from reference TRBV5-1 and TRBJ1-1): KAGVTQTPRYLIKTRGQQVTLSCSPISGHRSVSWYQQTPGQGLQFLFEYFSETQRNKGNFPGRFSGRQFSNSRSEMNVSTLELGDSALYLCASSFQENTEAFFGQGTRLTVV.

The chain combines TRBV27 with TRBJ1-1; TRBD1 matches at 9 bases. This CDR3 region has 12 residues. CDR1 and CDR2 (germline): MNHEY, SMNVEV (reference sequence). V trimming: 3 bases; J trimming: 8 bases; junction bases outside the gene matches: 1. CDR3 nucleotide sequence: TGTGCCAGCAGTTTCGGGACAGGGGAAGCTTTCTTT. It yields the protein CASSFGTGEAFF.

The chain carries TRBV21-1 and TRBJ2-1. TRBV21-1 is a documented pseudogene. The CDR3 sequence is 21 residues long. The CDR3 sequence: CASSKVLGQGSERGPYNEQFF. For the CDR3, the DNA is TGTGCCAGCAGCAAAGTGCTAGGACAGGGAAGTGAGCGGGGGCCCTACAATGAGCAGTTCTTC.

The chain employs TRBV10-2 and TRBJ1-1; D is ambiguous. The CDR3 sequence is 14 residues long. Germline V CDR1 and CDR2: WSHSY, SAAADI. The germline V and J ends were trimmed by 1 base and 1 base, with 7 bases remaining between them. The CDR3 sequence: CASSEWGWNTEAFF. The DNA of the CDR3 is TGCGCCAGCAGTGAGTGGGGTTGGAACACTGAAGCTTTCTTT.

This clone was seen just once. The rearrangement joins TRBV19 to TRBJ1-5, with D unresolved. Germline V gene lookup returns CDR1 LNHDA and CDR2 SQIVND (reference sequence). V lost 2 bases, J lost 0 bases, and 8 bases lay in between. The CDR3 has 15 residues. The CDR3 nucleotides read TGTGCCAGTAGTATATCAGCTAATAGCAATCAGCCCCAGCATTTT. It translates to CASSISANSNQPQHF.

This clone occurred a few times. The chain uses TRBV6-5 and TRBJ1-6; maybe TRBD1 (5 bases). V was cut by 0 bases and J by 8 bases, with 11 bases left in between. The CDR3 spans 15 residues. CDR1 and CDR2 from the germline V gene are MNHEY and SVGAGI. CDR3 DNA: TGTGCCAGCAGTTACTCGGGGACGTTGGATTCACCCCTCCACTTT. This sequence encodes CASSYSGTLDSPLHF.

This chain joins TRBV6-6 and TRBJ1-2; 8 bases align to TRBD1. The junction had 6 bases not matched to a gene; V was cut back by 6 bases and J by 0 bases. CDR3 length: 15 residues. Germline V lookup: CDR1 MNHNY, CDR2 SVGAGI (reference sequence). For the CDR3, the DNA is TGTGCCAGCAGGTCCGGGACAGGAGCTAACTATGGCTACACCTTC. Amino acid sequence: CASRSGTGANYGYTF.